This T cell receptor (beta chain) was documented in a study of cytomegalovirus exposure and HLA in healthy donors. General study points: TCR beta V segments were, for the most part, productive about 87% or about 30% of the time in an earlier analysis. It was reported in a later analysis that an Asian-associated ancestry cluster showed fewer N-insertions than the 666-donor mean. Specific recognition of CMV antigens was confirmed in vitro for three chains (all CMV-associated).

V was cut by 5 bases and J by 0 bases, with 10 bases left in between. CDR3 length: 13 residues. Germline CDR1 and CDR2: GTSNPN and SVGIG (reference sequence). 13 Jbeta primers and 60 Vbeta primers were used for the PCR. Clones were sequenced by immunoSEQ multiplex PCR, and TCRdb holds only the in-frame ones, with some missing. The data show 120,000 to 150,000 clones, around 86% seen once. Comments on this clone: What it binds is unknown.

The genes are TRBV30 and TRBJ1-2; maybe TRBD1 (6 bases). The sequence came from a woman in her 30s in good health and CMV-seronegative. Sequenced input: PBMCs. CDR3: CAWARGSNYGYTF. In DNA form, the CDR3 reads TGTGCCTGGGCCAGGGGATCTAACTATGGCTACACCTTC.